These 23 T cell receptor beta chains came from one sample sequenced in a study of cytomegalovirus exposure and HLA in healthy donors. The PCR had 60 Vbeta and 13 Jbeta primers. TCRdb keeps only in-frame clones here, not all; method: immunoSEQ multiplex PCR. The listing contains 95,000 to 110,000 clones. Material for sequencing was PBMCs. Source of these receptors: a man between 35 and 55 years old in good health and CMV-seronegative.

V usage is TRBV5-1 and J usage is TRBJ2-5, with TRBD2 matching over 13 bases. Germline V CDR1 and CDR2: SGHRS, YFSETQ. The CDR3 totals 17 residues. The ends lost 2 bases at V and 7 bases at J; junction bases unmatched: 11. CDR3 in amino acids: CASSFGLAGATPLTQYF. The CDR3 nucleotides are TGCGCCAGCAGCTTCGGACTAGCGGGGGCAACCCCCCTGACCCAGTACTTC.

V is TRBV7-2 and J is TRBJ2-3, with 11 bases lining up with TRBD2. With V trimmed by 1 base and J by 1 base, 7 bases remained unmatched. The CDR3 length is 18 residues. CDR1 and CDR2 (germline): SGHTA, FQGNSA. The CDR3 here is CASSLDRLAGGRTDTQYF. CDR3 sequence (DNA): TGTGCCAGCAGCTTAGATAGGCTAGCGGGAGGTCGCACAGATACGCAGTATTTT.

The chain links TRBV5-1 to TRBJ2-2; possible D gene TRBD1, 6 bases. The CDR3 spans 15 residues. V was pared by 1 base and J by 6 bases, with 13 bases between. Germline loops: CDR1 SGHRS, CDR2 YFSETQ. CDR3 nucleotide sequence: TGCGCCAGCAGCTTGCTGGCAGGGGCTCCCGGGGAGCTGTTTTTT. Amino acids: CASSLLAGAPGELFF.

The chain has TRBV9 and TRBJ2-1; 7 nucleotides agree with TRBD2. The CDR3 is 16 residues long. Germline-derived CDR1 and CDR2 are SGDLS and YYNGEE. The ends lost 0 bases at V and 5 bases at J; junction bases unmatched: 8. The CDR3 DNA follows: TGTGCCAGCAGCGTAGCGGCTTTGACTAGCCACAATGAGCAGTTCTTC. This sequence encodes CASSVAALTSHNEQFF.

The gene calls are TRBV15 and TRBJ1-6; maybe TRBD1 (5 bases). Deletions cut 0 bases from V and 17 bases from J, with 14 bases between. This CDR3 is 13 amino acids long. Germline V CDR1 and CDR2: LNHNV, YYDKDF (reference sequence). This CDR3 is CATSRDRGEQVHF. The CDR3 DNA reads as TGTGCCACCAGCAGAGATCGTGGGGAACAGGTCCACTTT.

This chain joins TRBV28 and TRBJ1-5, with 7 bases matching TRBD1. This CDR3 contains 15 residues. V dropped 6 bases and J dropped 6; count of bases not matched to a gene: 11. CDR1 and CDR2 from the germline V gene are MDHEN and SYDVKM. CDR3 sequence reads: CASRDYRGPGQPQHF. The CDR3 DNA reads TGTGCCAGCAGGGACTACAGGGGACCAGGTCAGCCCCAGCATTTT.

The chain recombines TRBV6-1 with TRBJ2-7; possibly TRBD1 for D (5 bases). CDR3 size: 14 residues. V was trimmed by 7 bases and J by 4 bases, leaving 17 bases between them. Germline values: CDR1 MNHNS, CDR2 SASEGT. As DNA, the CDR3 is TGTGCCAGCACCCAGGGTCGACGGTTATACGAGCAGTACTTC. Protein product: CASTQGRRLYEQYF.

The J gene is TRBJ1-4, the V gene TRBV4-3; 7 bases line up with TRBD1. CDR3 length equals 13 residues. The J segment lost 8 bases and the V segment lost 2 bases, leaving 2 bases of the junction unmatched. Germline-derived CDR1 and CDR2 are LGHNA and YSLEER. CDR3 in DNA: TGCGCCAGCAGCCAACACAGGGGCGAAAAACTGTTTTTT. This gives the protein CASSQHRGEKLFF.

The chain links TRBV7-9 to TRBJ2-5; no clear D gene. The J call is uncertain, as TRBJ2-7 better fits the DNA end. CDR1 is SEHNR, CDR2 FQNEAQ, per germline (reference sequence). The CDR3 has 14 amino acids. The CDR3 protein is CASSLAEESYEQYF. Written as DNA, the CDR3 is TGTGCCAGCAGCCTGGCCGAGGAATCCTACGAGCAGTACTTC.

The J gene is TRBJ1-4, the V gene TRBV19; possibly TRBD1 for D (5 bases). CDR1 is LNHDA and CDR2 is SQIVND in the germline V gene (reference sequence). Trimming took off 3 bases at V and 8 bases at J, with 22 bases between the two ends. The CDR3 totals 17 residues. In nucleotides, the CDR3 is TGTGCCAGTAGTATGCCCCGTCAGGGAAGGATAAACGAAAAACTGTTTTTT. This gives the protein CASSMPRQGRINEKLFF.

This chain links TRBV5-1 with TRBJ2-2; 9 bases match TRBD1. Germline trimming cut 0 bases from V and 7 bases from J; bases unmatched to any gene: 4. The CDR3 totals 15 residues. The germline CDR1 and CDR2 sequences are SGHRS and YFSETQ. CDR3 sequence reads: CASSLEQGAGGELFF. In DNA, the CDR3 is TGCGCCAGCAGCTTGGAACAGGGGGCCGGCGGGGAGCTGTTTTTT.

This chain's CDR3 is CASRSTGANRAGELFF. The CDR3 DNA reads as TGTGCCAGCAGGTCTACAGGGGCGAACAGGGCCGGGGAGCTGTTTTTT. This sequence joins TRBV7-2 and TRBJ2-2; TRBD1 agrees at 7 bases. With V trimmed by 6 bases and J by 6 bases, 13 bases remained unmatched. Germline CDR1 SGHTA, CDR2 FQGNSA. This CDR3 is 16 amino acids long.

The CDR3 bases are TGTGCCACCCGTCCCGGACATAAAGACTACAATGAGCAGTTCTTC. This gives the protein CATRPGHKDYNEQFF. The chain joins TRBV10-3 to TRBJ2-1, with D possibly being TRBD1 (5 bases). Germline CDR1 and CDR2: ENHRY and SYGVKD. V was pared by 10 bases and J by 3 bases, with 19 bases between. This CDR3 comprises 15 residues.

The CDR3 DNA reads TGTGCCAGCAGCGCTGCTAGCGGGAGGGAGGGGGATACGCAGTATTTT. It specifies CASSAASGREGDTQYF. The V call is TRBV9, the J call TRBJ2-3; 12 positions agree with TRBD2. The J segment lost 6 bases and the V segment lost 3 bases, leaving 8 bases of the junction unmatched. This CDR3 has 16 amino acids. From germline, CDR1 is SGDLS and CDR2 YYNGEE.

The chain uses TRBV5-1 and TRBJ2-5; 7 nucleotides line up with TRBD1. The end of the DNA aligns better with TRBJ2-7, so the J call may be wrong. The germline CDR1 and CDR2 sequences are SGHRS and YFSETQ. The CDR3 runs 15 residues. This CDR3 reads CASSPTGDSLYEQYF. In DNA, the CDR3 is TGCGCCAGCAGCCCCACAGGGGATTCACTCTACGAGCAGTACTTC.

The genes are TRBV14 and TRBJ2-1; 13 positions agree with TRBD2. V shed 4 bases, J shed 9 bases, and the junction held 6 bases outside the gene matches. This CDR3 spans 15 amino acids. Germline CDR1 and CDR2: SGHDN and FVKESK. DNA for the CDR3: TGTGCCAGCAGCCCCAGGACTAGCGGGGGCGGTGAGCAGTTCTTC. It yields the protein CASSPRTSGGGEQFF.

The chain carries TRBV10-3 and TRBJ2-7; 7 bases line up with TRBD1. CDR3 length equals 15 residues. With 0 bases clipped from V and 0 bases from J, the junction kept 2 bases outside the gene matches. Germline values: CDR1 ENHRY, CDR2 SYGVKD. This chain's CDR3 is CAISESWDSSYEQYF. The CDR3 DNA reads as TGTGCCATCAGTGAGTCTTGGGACAGCTCCTACGAGCAGTACTTC.

The genes are TRBV19 and TRBJ1-5; the match to TRBD1 covers 12 bases. Germline V CDR1 and CDR2: LNHDA, SQIVND (reference sequence). This CDR3 region has 17 residues. Trimming cost V 3 bases and J 6 bases; bases outside gene matches: 9. CDR3 nucleotide sequence: TGTGCCAGTAGTATTTTGGGGGGACAGGGGGCAAGTCAGCCCCAGCATTTT. Translation: CASSILGGQGASQPQHF.

V is TRBV18 and J is TRBJ1-2; D is perhaps TRBD1 (5 bases). The germline CDR1 and CDR2 sequences are KGHSH and LQKENI. V gave up 6 bases and J gave up 6 bases, with 11 bases separating them. This CDR3 spans 12 amino acids. Here the CDR3 reads CASSPGGDGYTF. The DNA for the CDR3 is TGTGCCAGCTCCCCGGGGGGGGATGGCTACACCTTC.

The V gene is TRBV6-5, the J gene TRBJ1-1; a weak D match, TRBD1 (5 bases). V shed 10 bases and J shed 4 bases, with 16 bases lying between them. Germline CDR1 and CDR2: MNHEY and SVGAGI. CDR3 length: 13 amino acids. This CDR3 is CATTGEGVTEAFF. In nucleotides, the CDR3 is TGTGCCACAACGGGGGAAGGGGTCACTGAAGCTTTCTTT.

This sequence joins TRBV5-1 and TRBJ2-3, with 12 nucleotides matching TRBD2. With V trimmed by 2 bases and J by 3 bases, 1 base remained unmatched. The CDR3 runs to 15 residues. From germline, CDR1 is SGHRS and CDR2 YFSETQ. This CDR3 reads CASSFLAGGTDTQYF. As DNA, the CDR3 is TGCGCCAGCAGCTTCCTAGCGGGAGGGACAGATACGCAGTATTTT.

The chain has TRBV2 and TRBJ1-2; the D is unclear. CDR1 and CDR2 from the germline V gene are SNHLY and FYNNEI. This CDR3 spans 11 amino acids. V was shortened by 6 bases and J by 8 bases, with 10 bases between the two germline ends. The CDR3 is CASRSGGGYTF. The DNA of the CDR3 is TGTGCCAGCAGGTCGGGTGGCGGCTACACCTTC.

The genes are TRBV6-5 and TRBJ2-6; D is undetermined. This CDR3 comprises 15 residues. V was cut by 4 bases and J by 1 base, with 8 bases left in between. CDR1 and CDR2 (germline): MNHEY, SVGAGI. The CDR3 DNA is TGTGCCAGCAGTTTCGGGTTTTCTGGGGCCAACGTCCTGACTTTC. Residues: CASSFGFSGANVLTF.